There are many counts of the clone carrying this T cell receptor beta chain. This sample is drawn from a study of T cells in Graves' hyperthyroidism and ophthalmopathy. Amplified regions were TCR beta CDR3 sequences from RNA transcripts. RT-PCR in the first round (using the HTBI primer set) targeted the TCR CDR3. TCRdb re-analysed the multiplex PCR reads in MiXCR, keeping a single row per CDR3 protein. The sample lists approximately 600,000 distinct CDR3 sequences; roughly 14% were seen once. V was clipped by 3 bases and J by 0 bases, with 9 bases between them. This CDR3 is 14 amino acids long. This clonotype was obtained from a woman between 35 and 50 years old with Graves' ophthalmopathy. The chain links TRBV12-3 or TRBV12-4 to TRBJ2-7; weak D call: TRBD1 (5 bases). The specimen was blood. CDR3 protein: CASSLGRTSYEQYF. DNA of the CDR3: TGTGCCAGCAGTTTGGGGCGTACCTCCTACGAGCAGTACTTC.